Here is one T cell receptor beta chain with its context. This sample is drawn from a study of blood T cell repertoires in COVID-19. The overall study: The origin of the acute and convalescent COVID-19 samples was the United States, Italy and Spain. Nucleic acid was either cDNA or gDNA, and it came from T cells, B-cell-depleted T cells, or PBMCs.

The junction had 13 bases not matched to a gene; V was cut back by 5 bases and J by 4 bases. This CDR3 is 17 amino acids long. The germline V gene has CDR1 KGHDR and CDR2 SFDVKD. Per the original data handling: The authors estimated nucleated cell counts from reference gene primer amplification. Profiled with immunoSEQ multiplex PCR; TCRdb holds only in-frame clones, not every one. V, J and clone size were drawn from that table, and D and trimming were deduced from the DNA. The data hold fewer than 150,000 clones, with 75% to 90% observed a single time. The sample was peripheral blood. This clonotype was obtained from a human donor in a cohort sampled during active COVID-19. The chain has TRBV24-1 and TRBJ2-1; 7 bases fit TRBD2. CDR3 DNA sequence: TGTGCCACCAGTGCTGGCTTAGCGCGGGAGCGATACAATGAGCAGTTCTTC. Its translation is CATSAGLARERYNEQFF.